This T cell receptor beta chain is drawn from a study of human T cells and chemical hapten exposure. Time point described: patch test 1, 2 weeks after DPC sensitization. Treatment denoted: therapeutic diphenylcyclopropenone sensitization with weekly scalp DPC. Via MiXCR, TCRdb re-called the RACE reads, giving one row per CDR3 protein. Of about 360,000 distinct CDR3 sequences listed, 5.5% to 8% are singletons. Many counts were recorded for this clonotype. There are 14 residues in the CDR3. CDR1 SGHRS and CDR2 YFSETQ come from the germline V gene. V was shortened by 0 bases and J by 5 bases, with 9 bases between the two germline ends.

V is TRBV5-1 and J is TRBJ1-3; D remains ambiguous. Sequencing was performed on whole blood, taken in connection with sensitization to the hapten diphenylcyclopropenone (DPC). The sequence came from a woman under 30 with alopecia areata. Some clones in this sample may be carry-over from other donors' samples. CDR3 region: CASSLDEGRNTIYF. CDR3 nucleotides: TGCGCCAGCAGCTTGGATGAGGGCCGAAACACCATATATTTT.